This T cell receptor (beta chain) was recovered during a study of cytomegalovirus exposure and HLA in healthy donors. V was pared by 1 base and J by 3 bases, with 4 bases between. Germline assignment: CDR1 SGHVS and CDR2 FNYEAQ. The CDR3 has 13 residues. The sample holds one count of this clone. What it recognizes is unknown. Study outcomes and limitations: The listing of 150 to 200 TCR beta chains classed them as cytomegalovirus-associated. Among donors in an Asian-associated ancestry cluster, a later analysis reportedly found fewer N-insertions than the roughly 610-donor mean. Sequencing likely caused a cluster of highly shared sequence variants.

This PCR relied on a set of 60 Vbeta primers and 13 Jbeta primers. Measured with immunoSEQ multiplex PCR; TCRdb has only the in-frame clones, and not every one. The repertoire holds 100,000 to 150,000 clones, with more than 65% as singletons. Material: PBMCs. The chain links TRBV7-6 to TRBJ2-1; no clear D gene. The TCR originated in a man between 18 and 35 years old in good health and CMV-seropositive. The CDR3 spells CASSLVLYNEQFF. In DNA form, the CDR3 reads TGTGCCAGCAGCTTAGTTCTCTACAATGAGCAGTTCTTC. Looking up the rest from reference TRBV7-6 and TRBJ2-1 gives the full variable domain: GAGVSQSPRYKVTKRGQDVALRCDPISGHVSLYWYRQALGQGPEFLTYFNYEAQQDKSGLPNDRFSAERPEGSISTLTIQRTEQRDSAMYRCASSLVLYNEQFFGPGTRLTVL.